The T cell receptor (beta chain) described here comes from a study of blood T cell repertoires in COVID-19. In the study overall: In each case, the material was cDNA or gDNA derived from T cells, B-cell-depleted T cells, or PBMCs.

Produced via immunoSEQ multiplex PCR; TCRdb's table is partial and in-frame only. Among tens of thousands of clones listed, around nine tenths were seen once. Sample: peripheral blood. The TCR was taken from a man in his 70s with acute or convalescent COVID-19.

This chain's CDR3 is CASSLRQIDQPQHF. CDR3 DNA: TGTGCCAGCAGCCTTAGACAGATAGATCAGCCCCAGCATTTT. The chain has TRBV5-6 and TRBJ1-5, with D possibly matching TRBD1 (5 bases). Trimming stripped 4 bases from V and 5 bases from J, with 13 bases between. The germline V gene has CDR1 SGHDT and CDR2 YYEEEE. The CDR3 length is 14 residues.